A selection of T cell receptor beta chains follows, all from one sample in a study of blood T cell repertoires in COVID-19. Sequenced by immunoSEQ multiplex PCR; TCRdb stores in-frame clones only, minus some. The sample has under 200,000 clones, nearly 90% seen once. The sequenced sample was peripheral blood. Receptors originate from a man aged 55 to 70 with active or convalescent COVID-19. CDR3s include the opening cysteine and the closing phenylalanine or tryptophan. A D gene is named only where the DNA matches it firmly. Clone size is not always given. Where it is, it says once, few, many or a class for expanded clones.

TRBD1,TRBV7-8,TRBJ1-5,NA,TGTGCCAGCAGCTACGGGACAGGGAGGGACCAGCCCCAGCATTTT,CASSYGTGRDQPQHF
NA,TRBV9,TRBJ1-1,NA,TGTGCCAGCAGCGTAGATGGACTCTTGAACACTGAAGCTTTCTTT,CASSVDGLLNTEAFF
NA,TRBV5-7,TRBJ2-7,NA,TGTGCCAGCACCCCGCAGGGAGGTCCCGCCTACGAGCAGTACTTC,CASTPQGGPAYEQYF
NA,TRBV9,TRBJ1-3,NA,TGTGCCAGCAGAGATCTACAGGAGAACACCATATATTTT,CASRDLQENTIYF
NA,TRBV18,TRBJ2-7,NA,TGTGCCAGCTCACTCGACAGGAGAGCTAGTAACGAGCAGTACTTC,CASSLDRRASNEQYF
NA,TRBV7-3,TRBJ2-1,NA,TGTGCCAGCAGCTTAATTCTCCTAGGTGGGAATGAGCAGTTCTTC,CASSLILLGGNEQFF
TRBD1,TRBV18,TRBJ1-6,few,TGTGCCAGCTCACCCGAAGGACAGGGAACTCCCCTCCACTTT,CASSPEGQGTPLHF
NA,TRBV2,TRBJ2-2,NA,TGTGCCAGCAGAGGCGGGCGAGGCGCCGGGGAGCTGTTTTTT,CASRGGRGAGELFF
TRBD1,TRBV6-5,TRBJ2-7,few,TGTGCCAGCAGTTACTCGTCAGGGGGCAGCTACGAGCAGTACTTC,CASSYSSGGSYEQYF
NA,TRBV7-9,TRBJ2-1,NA,TGTGCCAGCAGCTTAGGTGGAGGGGATCACAATGAGCAGTTCTTC,CASSLGGGDHNEQFF
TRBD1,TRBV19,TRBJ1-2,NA,TGTGCCAGTAGTATAGATCGGGGGACAGGGGACGGCTACACCTTC,CASSIDRGTGDGYTF
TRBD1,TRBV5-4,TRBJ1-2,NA,TGTGCCAGCAGTGCCGGGACAGGGGCGACTTTCTATGGCTACACCTTC,CASSAGTGATFYGYTF
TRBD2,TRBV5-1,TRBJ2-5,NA,TGCGCCAGCAGCTTGGGTACTAGCGGGGGTCAAGAGACCCAGTACTTC,CASSLGTSGGQETQYF
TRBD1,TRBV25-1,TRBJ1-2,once,TGTGCCAGCAGAATAGGAACAGGGGGCGGCTACACCTTC,CASRIGTGGGYTF
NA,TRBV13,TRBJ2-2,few,TGTGCCAGCAGCCCAGGTGCTAAGGGGCGAGGCACCGGGGAGCTGTTTTTT,CASSPGAKGRGTGELFF
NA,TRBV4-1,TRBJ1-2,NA,TGCGCCAGCAGCCAAGTCCACGGAGCGAACTATGGCTACACCTTC,CASSQVHGANYGYTF
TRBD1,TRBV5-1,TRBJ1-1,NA,TGCGCCAGCAGCCCTGACAGGGAGAGCACTGAAGCTTTCTTT,CASSPDRESTEAFF
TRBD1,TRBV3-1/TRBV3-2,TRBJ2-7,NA,TGTGCCAGCAGCGACAGGGCCTACGAGCAGTACTTC,CASSDRAYEQYF
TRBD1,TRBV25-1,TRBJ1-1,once,TGTGCCAGCACAGGGGGCAAGGGTACTGAAGCTTTCTTT,CASTGGKGTEAFF
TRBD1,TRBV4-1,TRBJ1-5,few,TGCGCCAGCAGCCGAACAGGGGGCATTCAGCCCCAGCATTTT,CASSRTGGIQPQHF
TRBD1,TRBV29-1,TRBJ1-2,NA,TGCAGCGTCACGGGACAGACGACACGAAACTATGGCTACACCTTC,CSVTGQTTRNYGYTF
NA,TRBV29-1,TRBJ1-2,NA,TGCAGCGTTGGGACTCCGGCTCGGAAATATGGCTACACCTTC,CSVGTPARKYGYTF